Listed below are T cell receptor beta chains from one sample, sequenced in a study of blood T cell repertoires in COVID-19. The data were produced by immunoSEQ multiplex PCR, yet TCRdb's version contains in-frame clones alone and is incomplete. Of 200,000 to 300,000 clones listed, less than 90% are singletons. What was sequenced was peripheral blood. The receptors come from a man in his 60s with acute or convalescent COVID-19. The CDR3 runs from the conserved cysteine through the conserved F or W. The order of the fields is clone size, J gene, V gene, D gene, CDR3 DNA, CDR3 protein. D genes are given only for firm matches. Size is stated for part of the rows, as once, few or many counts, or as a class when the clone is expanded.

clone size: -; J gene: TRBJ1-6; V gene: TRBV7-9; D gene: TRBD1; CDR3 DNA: TGTGCCAGCAGCCTGGGACAGGGGGACTCACCCCTCCACTTT; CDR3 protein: CASSLGQGDSPLHF
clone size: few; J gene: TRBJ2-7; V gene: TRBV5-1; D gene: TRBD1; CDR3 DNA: TGCGCCAGCGAGGAGACAGGGAGCTCCTACGAGCAGTACTTC; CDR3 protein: CASEETGSSYEQYF
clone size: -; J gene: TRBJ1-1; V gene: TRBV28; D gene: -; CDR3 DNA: TGTGCCAGCAGTGTTCCCATCGCGTTCACTGAAGCTTTCTTT; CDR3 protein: CASSVPIAFTEAFF
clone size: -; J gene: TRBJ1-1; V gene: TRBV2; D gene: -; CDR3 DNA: TGTGCCAGTGACGGGGGATCTGAAGCTTTCTTT; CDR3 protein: CASDGGSEAFF
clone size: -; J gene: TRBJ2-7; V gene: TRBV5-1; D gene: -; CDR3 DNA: TGCGCCAGCAGCTTGGATGAGACATGGGGGGACGAGCAGTACTTC; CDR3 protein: CASSLDETWGDEQYF
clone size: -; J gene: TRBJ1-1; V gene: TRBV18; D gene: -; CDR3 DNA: TGTGCCAGCTCAGAACAGGGCTGGGCTGAAGCTTTCTTT; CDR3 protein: CASSEQGWAEAFF
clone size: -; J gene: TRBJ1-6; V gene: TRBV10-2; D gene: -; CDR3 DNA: TGCGCCAGCGCCTACAGGGCCACTGATAGCTCCTATAATTCACCCCTCCACTTT; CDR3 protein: CASAYRATDSSYNSPLHF
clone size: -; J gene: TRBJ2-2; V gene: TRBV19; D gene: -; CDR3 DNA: TGTGCCAGTAGTTCCACATTCGCCGGGGAGCTGTTTTTT; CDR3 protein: CASSSTFAGELFF
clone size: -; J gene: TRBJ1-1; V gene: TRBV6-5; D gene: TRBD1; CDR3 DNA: TGTGCCAGCAGGGACGAGGGACAGGGCGACACTGAAGCTTTCTTT; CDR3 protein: CASRDEGQGDTEAFF
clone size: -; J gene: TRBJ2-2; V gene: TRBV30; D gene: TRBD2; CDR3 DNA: TGTGCCTGGAGAGCGGGGGGCCCGAACACCGGGGAGCTGTTTTTT; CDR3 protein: CAWRAGGPNTGELFF
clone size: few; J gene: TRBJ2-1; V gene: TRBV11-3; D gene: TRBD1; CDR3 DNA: TGTGCCAGCAGTATAGCTGGCCTACAGGGGCAGGATGAGCAGTTCTTC; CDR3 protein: CASSIAGLQGQDEQFF
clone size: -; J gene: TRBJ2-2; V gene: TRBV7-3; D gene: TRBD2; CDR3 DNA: TGTGCCAGCAGCCTTTCCGGGACTAGCGGTGGGGAGCTGTTTTTT; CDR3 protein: CASSLSGTSGGELFF
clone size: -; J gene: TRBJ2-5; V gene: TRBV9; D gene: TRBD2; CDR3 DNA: TGTGCCAGCAGCCCCCGCTCGGGAGCGGGGGGGCTGAAGACCCAGTACTTC; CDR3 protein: CASSPRSGAGGLKTQYF
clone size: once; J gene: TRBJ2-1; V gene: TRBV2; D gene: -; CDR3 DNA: TGTGCCAGCAAATCATACAATGAGCAGTTCTTC; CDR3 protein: CASKSYNEQFF
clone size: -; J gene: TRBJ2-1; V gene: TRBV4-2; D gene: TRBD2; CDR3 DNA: TGTGCCAGCAGCCAAGATCTCCTAGCGGGTAGTGAGCAGTTCTTC; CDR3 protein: CASSQDLLAGSEQFF
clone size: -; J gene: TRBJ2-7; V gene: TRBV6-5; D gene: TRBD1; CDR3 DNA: TGTGCCAGCAGTATTAGACAGGGTGTGAACGAGCAGTACTTC; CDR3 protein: CASSIRQGVNEQYF
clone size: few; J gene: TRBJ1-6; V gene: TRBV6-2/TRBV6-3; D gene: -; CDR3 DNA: TGTGCCAGCAGTTATGATCGGGGGTGGAATTCACCCCTCCACTTT; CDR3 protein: CASSYDRGWNSPLHF
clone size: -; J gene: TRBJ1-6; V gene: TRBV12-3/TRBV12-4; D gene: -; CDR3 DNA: TGTGCCAGCAGTTTAGGCTCGGGGACATCCCTCCACTTT; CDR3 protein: CASSLGSGTSLHF
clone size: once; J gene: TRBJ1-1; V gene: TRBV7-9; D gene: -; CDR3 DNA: TGTGCCAGCAGACCGGGACACTACTCAACGGAAGCTTTCTTT; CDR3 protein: CASRPGHYSTEAFF
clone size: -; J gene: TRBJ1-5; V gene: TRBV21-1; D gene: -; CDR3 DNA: TGTGCCAGTAACAGGGCCAATCAGCCCCAGCATTTT; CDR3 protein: CASNRANQPQHF
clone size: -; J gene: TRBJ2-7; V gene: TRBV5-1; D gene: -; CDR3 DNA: TGCGCCAGCAGTCTTGAGACAGGGAGGAACGAGCAGTACTTC; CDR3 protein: CASSLETGRNEQYF
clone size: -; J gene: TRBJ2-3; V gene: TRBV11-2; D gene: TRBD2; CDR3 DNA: TGTGCCAGCAGCCCGTGGACTAGCGGTCGCACAGATACGCAGTATTTT; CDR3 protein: CASSPWTSGRTDTQYF
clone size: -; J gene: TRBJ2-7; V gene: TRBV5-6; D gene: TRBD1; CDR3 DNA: TGTGCCAGCAGCTTGGGGGACAGGGGTCCCTACGAGCAGTACTTC; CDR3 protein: CASSLGDRGPYEQYF
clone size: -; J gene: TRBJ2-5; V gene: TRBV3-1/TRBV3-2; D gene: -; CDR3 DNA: TGTGCCAGCAGCCAAGGTGGAGGGGTAGAGACCCAGTACTTC; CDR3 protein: CASSQGGGVETQYF
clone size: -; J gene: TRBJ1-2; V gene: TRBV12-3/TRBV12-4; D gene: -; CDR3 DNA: TGTGCCAGCAGTTTATCTTTTACGGTTGGCTACACCTTC; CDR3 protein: CASSLSFTVGYTF
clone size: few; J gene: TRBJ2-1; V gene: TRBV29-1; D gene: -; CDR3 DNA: TGCAGCGTAGGAAACGGACAGTGGAATGAGCAGTTCTTC; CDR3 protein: CSVGNGQWNEQFF
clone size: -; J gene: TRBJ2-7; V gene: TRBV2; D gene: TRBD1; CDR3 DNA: TGTGCCAGCAGTGTCGACAGGGGGTACGAGCAGTACTTC; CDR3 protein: CASSVDRGYEQYF
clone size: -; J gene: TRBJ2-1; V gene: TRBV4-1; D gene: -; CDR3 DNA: TGCGCCAGCAGCCATTCTCAAACAGGGTTCAATGAGCAGTTCTTC; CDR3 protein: CASSHSQTGFNEQFF
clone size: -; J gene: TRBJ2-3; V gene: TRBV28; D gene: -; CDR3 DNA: TGTGCCAGCCGCGGACAAGTCACAGATACGCAGTATTTT; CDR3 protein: CASRGQVTDTQYF
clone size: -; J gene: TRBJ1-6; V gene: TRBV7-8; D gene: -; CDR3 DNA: TGTGCCAGCACTTCACGGCAGGGGAGCTCCTATAATTCACCCCTCCACTTT; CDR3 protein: CASTSRQGSSYNSPLHF
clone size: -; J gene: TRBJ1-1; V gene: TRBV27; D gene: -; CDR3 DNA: TGCGCCAGCAGTTCGACAGAGAACACTGAAGCTTTCTTT; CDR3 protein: CASSSTENTEAFF
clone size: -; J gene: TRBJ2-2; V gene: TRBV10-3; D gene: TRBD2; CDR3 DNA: TGTGCCATCAGTGTGCCTAGCGGGACCGGGGAGCTGTTTTTT; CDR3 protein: CAISVPSGTGELFF
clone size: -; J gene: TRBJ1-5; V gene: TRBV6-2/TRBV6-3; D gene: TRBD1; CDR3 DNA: TGTGCCAGCAGTCGAGCAGGGGGCCGCAATCAGCCCCAGCATTTT; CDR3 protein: CASSRAGGRNQPQHF
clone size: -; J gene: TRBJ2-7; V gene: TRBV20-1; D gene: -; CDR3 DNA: TGCAGTGCTAGTCCTCGGGACGAGCAGTACTTC; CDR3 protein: CSASPRDEQYF
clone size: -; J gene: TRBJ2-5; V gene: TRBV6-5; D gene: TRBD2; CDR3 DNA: TGTGCCAGCAGTTACTCCGGGACTACGAGTCGAGAGACCCAGTACTTC; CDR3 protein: CASSYSGTTSRETQYF
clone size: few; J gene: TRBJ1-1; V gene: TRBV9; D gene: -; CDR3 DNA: TGTGCCAGCAGTCGTAGCTCCCGTAACAGGGCGGCGAACACTGAAGCTTTCTTT; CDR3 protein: CASSRSSRNRAANTEAFF
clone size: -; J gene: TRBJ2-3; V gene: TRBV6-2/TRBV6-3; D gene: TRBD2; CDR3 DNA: TGTGCCAGCAGTCGACTAGCGGGAGTGAGGGATACGCAGTATTTT; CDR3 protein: CASSRLAGVRDTQYF
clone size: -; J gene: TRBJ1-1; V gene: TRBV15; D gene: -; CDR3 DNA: TGTGCCACCAGCAGAGACAGGTCCCTGAACACTGAAGCTTTCTTT; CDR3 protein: CATSRDRSLNTEAFF
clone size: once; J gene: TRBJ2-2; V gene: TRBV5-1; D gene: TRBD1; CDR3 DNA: TGCGCCAGCAGCCCGTCGACAGGGAAGGGCGGGGAGCTGTTTTTT; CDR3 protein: CASSPSTGKGGELFF
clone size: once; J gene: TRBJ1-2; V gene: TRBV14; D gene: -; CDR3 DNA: TGTGCCAGCAGCCAAGATTGGGGGGGTTATGGCTACACCTTC; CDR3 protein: CASSQDWGGYGYTF
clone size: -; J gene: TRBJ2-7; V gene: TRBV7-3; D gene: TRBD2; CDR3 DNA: TGTGCCAGCAGCTTAACGGGAGGGGACGAGCAGTACTTC; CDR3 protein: CASSLTGGDEQYF
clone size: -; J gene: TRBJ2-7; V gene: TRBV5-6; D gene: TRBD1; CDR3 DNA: TGTGCCAGCAGCCGGACGGTCCTGGCAGGGGGACCCGAGCAGTACTTC; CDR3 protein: CASSRTVLAGGPEQYF
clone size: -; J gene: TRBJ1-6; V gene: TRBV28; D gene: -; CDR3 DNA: TGTGCCAGCAGTTTTAATAATTCACCCCTCCACTTT; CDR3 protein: CASSFNNSPLHF
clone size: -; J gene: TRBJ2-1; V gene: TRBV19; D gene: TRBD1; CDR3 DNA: TGTGCCAGTAGCCCATCGCAGGGGGTCGCCTACAATGAGCAGTTCTTC; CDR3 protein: CASSPSQGVAYNEQFF
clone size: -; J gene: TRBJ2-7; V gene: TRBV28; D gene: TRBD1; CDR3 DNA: TGTGCCAGCAGGGACAGGGGGCTCGGTCCCGAGCAGTACTTC; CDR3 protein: CASRDRGLGPEQYF
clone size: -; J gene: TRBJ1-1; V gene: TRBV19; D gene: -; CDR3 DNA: TGTGCCAGTAGTAAACAGGGCAACACTGAAGCTTTCTTT; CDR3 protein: CASSKQGNTEAFF
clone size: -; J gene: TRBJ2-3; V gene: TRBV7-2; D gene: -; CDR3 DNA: TGTGCCAGCAGCTTAGCCGCACAAACGCAGTATTTT; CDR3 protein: CASSLAAQTQYF
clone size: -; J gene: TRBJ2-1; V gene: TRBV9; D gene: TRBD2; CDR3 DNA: TGTGCCAGCAGCGTAGTTGCGGGAGGAAGTCATGAGCAGTTCTTC; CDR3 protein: CASSVVAGGSHEQFF
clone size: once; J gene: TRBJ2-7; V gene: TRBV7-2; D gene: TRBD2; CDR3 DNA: TGTGCCAGCAGCTTATTCGCGGGAGTCGGCAACGAGCAGTACTTC; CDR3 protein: CASSLFAGVGNEQYF
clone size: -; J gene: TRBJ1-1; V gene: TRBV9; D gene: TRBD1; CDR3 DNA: TGTGCCAGCAGCGGGGACAGGGTGAGGAACACTGAAGCTTTCTTT; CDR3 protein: CASSGDRVRNTEAFF